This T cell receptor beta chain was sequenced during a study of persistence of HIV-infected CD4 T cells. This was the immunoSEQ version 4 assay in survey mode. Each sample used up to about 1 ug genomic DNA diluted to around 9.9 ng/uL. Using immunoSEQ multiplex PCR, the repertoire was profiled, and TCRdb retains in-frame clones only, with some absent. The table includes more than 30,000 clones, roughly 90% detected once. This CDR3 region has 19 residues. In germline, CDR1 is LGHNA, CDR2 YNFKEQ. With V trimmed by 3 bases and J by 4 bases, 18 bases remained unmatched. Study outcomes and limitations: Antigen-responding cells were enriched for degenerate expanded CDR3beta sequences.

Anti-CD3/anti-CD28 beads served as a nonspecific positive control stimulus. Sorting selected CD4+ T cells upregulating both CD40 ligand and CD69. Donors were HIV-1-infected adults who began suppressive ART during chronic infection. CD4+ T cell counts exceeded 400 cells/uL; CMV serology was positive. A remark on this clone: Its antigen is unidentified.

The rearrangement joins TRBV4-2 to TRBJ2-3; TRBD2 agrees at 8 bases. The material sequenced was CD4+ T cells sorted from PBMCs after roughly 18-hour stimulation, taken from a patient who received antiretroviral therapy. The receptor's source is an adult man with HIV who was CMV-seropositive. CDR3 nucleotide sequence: TGTGCCAGCAGCCATCCTGGGAGCGGGGGATTGATAGACCCAGATACGCAGTATTTT. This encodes CASSHPGSGGLIDPDTQYF.